Presented here are 5 T cell receptor beta chains from one specimen sequenced in a study of blood T cell repertoires in COVID-19. Here immunoSEQ multiplex PCR was the method, and the copy in TCRdb shows in-frame clones only, minus some. Here the sample spans about 75,000 clones, roughly nine tenths being singletons. Sequenced: peripheral blood. The receptors derive from a human donor in a cohort sampled during active COVID-19.

The J gene is TRBJ1-2, the V gene TRBV18; 7 positions agree with TRBD1. The CDR3 has 15 amino acids. Germline values: CDR1 KGHSH, CDR2 LQKENI. With 3 bases clipped from V and 2 bases from J, the junction kept 6 bases outside the gene matches. The CDR3 DNA reads TGTGCCAGCTCACCCGGGACAGACCGGAACTATGGCTACACCTTC. Residues: CASSPGTDRNYGYTF.

The CDR3 DNA follows: TGTGCCAGCAGCTTAGCCACAGGGTTGGACTATGGCTACACCTTC. Translated, it gives CASSLATGLDYGYTF. The J gene is TRBJ1-2, the V gene TRBV7-6, with a tentative D call TRBD1 (6 bases). Looked up from germline, CDR1 is SGHVS and CDR2 is FNYEAQ. V dropped 0 bases and J dropped 3 bases, with 11 bases sitting between them. This CDR3 has 15 residues.

The CDR3 here is CASSTRSSGGDQPQHF. As DNA, the CDR3 is TGTGCCAGCAGCACCCGGTCGTCGGGAGGGGATCAGCCCCAGCATTTT. The rearrangement uses TRBV11-3 and TRBJ1-5; D is perhaps TRBD1 (5 bases). CDR1 and CDR2 from the germline V gene are SGHNT and YENEEA. The CDR3 loop spans 16 amino acids. The V gene lost 5 bases and the J gene lost 5 bases, with 19 bases spanning the gap.

The genes are TRBV14 and TRBJ2-1, with TRBD2 as a possible D gene (5 bases). Germline values: CDR1 SGHDN, CDR2 FVKESK. Trimming removed 0 bases from V and 2 bases from J, with 8 bases in between. This CDR3 has 15 residues. In DNA, the CDR3 is TGTGCCAGCAGCCAAGATTGGCGGGCCTACAATGAGCAGTTCTTC. Translation gives CASSQDWRAYNEQFF.

The rearrangement uses TRBV7-2 and TRBJ2-5; TRBD1 agrees at 7 bases. Germline loops: CDR1 SGHTA, CDR2 FQGNSA. The CDR3 is 15 amino acids. Germline trimming cut 5 bases from V and 5 bases from J; bases unmatched to any gene: 11. In DNA, the CDR3 is TGTGCCAGCAGCCGCGGACAGGTCAACGGGGAGACCCAGTACTTC. Translation gives CASSRGQVNGETQYF.